A single sample gave rise to the 7 T cell receptor beta chains below, sequenced in a study of identical twins. TCRdb itself ran the 5' RACE reads through MiXCR, one entry per CDR3 protein. The sample holds approximately 600,000 distinct CDR3 sequences; 7.5% to 10% are singletons and the top ten take around 3.2%. This same sample was also taken into another study, of yellow fever vaccine responses in identical twins.

The sample comprised PBMCs. These receptor sequences come from a woman between 18 and 30 years old in good health.

This clonotype was observed at least ten times. The rearrangement links TRBV14 to TRBJ2-3; 8 nucleotides agree with TRBD1. The CDR3 has 16 amino acids. V lost 4 bases and J lost 4; bases outside the gene matches: 10. Germline V gives CDR1 SGHDN, CDR2 FVKESK. CDR3 region: CASSLLRTGRPDTQYF. In DNA form, the CDR3 reads TGTGCCAGCAGCCTTTTACGGACAGGGAGGCCAGATACGCAGTATTTT. The variable domain in full, completed from reference TRBV14 and TRBJ2-3, reads EAGVTQFPSHSVIEKGQTVTLRCDPISGHDNLYWYRRVMGKEIKFLLHFVKESKQDESGMPNNRFLAERTGGTYSTLKVQPAELEDSGVYFCASSLLRTGRPDTQYFGPGTRLTVL.

This clonotype was seen many times. The chain joins TRBV5-1 to TRBJ1-6; 9 nucleotides agree with TRBD1. Per germline, CDR1 SGHRS and CDR2 YFSETQ. CDR3 length: 16 residues. J was trimmed by 8 bases and V by 3 bases; bases with no gene match: 9. The CDR3 sequence: CASSSSTGGSHSPLHF. DNA for the CDR3: TGCGCCAGCAGCTCCTCGACAGGGGGAAGTCATTCACCCCTCCACTTT.

This clonotype was detected ten times or more. J is TRBJ2-1 and V is TRBV29-1; 15 nucleotides match TRBD2. Germline values: CDR1 SQVTM, CDR2 ANQGSEA. The J segment lost 10 bases and the V segment lost 8 bases, leaving 15 bases of the junction unmatched. The CDR3 runs 16 residues. CDR3 nucleotide sequence: TGCAGCCTTCGGACTAGCGGGAGGGCCGACTTTAGAGAGCAGTTCTTC. Translated: CSLRTSGRADFREQFF.

This clonotype was recorded many times. The rearrangement joins TRBV4-3 to TRBJ1-2, with TRBD1 matching over 7 bases. Germline CDR1 LGHNA, CDR2 YSLEER. The V gene end was trimmed by 4 bases and the J gene end by 4 bases; junction bases not matched to a gene: 6. There are 14 residues in the CDR3. The CDR3 nucleotides read TGCGCCAGCAGCCTGAACAGGGGCACCTATGGCTACACCTTC. This encodes CASSLNRGTYGYTF.

The rearrangement uses TRBV19 and TRBJ2-1; D is ambiguous. Germline assignment: CDR1 LNHDA and CDR2 SQIVND (reference sequence). Trimming shortened V by 1 base and J by 6 bases, and 10 bases separated the two germline ends. The CDR3 is made up of 14 amino acids. This CDR3 reads CASSIGQPLNEQFF. Here the CDR3 DNA reads TGTGCCAGTAGTATAGGTCAGCCTCTCAATGAGCAGTTCTTC.

The sample holds many counts of this clonotype. The CDR3, as DNA: TGTGCCAGCAGTTTAGCGACCAAAATCAATGAGCAGTTCTTC. It translates to CASSLATKINEQFF. The rearrangement uses TRBV12-3 or TRBV12-4 and TRBJ2-1; no reliable D call. With 0 bases removed from V and 6 bases from J, the gap between germline ends came to 9 bases. This CDR3 has 14 amino acids.

The chain combines TRBV5-1 with TRBJ2-7; TRBD2 matches at 7 bases. The V segment lost 4 bases and the J segment 2 bases; nucleotides outside the gene matches: 9. This CDR3 region has 15 residues. In germline, CDR1 is SGHRS, CDR2 YFSETQ. CDR3 coding DNA: TGCGCCAGCAGCCTACGTGCGGGGGACCCCTACGAGCAGTACTTC. It translates to CASSLRAGDPYEQYF.